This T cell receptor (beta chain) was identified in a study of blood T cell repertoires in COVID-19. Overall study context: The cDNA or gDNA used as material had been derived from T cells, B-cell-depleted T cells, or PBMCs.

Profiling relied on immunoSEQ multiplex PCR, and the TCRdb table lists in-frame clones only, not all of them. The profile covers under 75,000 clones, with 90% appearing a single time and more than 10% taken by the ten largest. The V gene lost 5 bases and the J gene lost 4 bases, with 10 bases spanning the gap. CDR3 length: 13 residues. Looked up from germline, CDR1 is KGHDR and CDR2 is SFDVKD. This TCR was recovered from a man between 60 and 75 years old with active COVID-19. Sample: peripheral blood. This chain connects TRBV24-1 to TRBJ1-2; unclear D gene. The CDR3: CATSGGVGYGYTF. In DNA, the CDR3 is TGTGCCACCAGTGGGGGAGTTGGCTATGGCTACACCTTC.